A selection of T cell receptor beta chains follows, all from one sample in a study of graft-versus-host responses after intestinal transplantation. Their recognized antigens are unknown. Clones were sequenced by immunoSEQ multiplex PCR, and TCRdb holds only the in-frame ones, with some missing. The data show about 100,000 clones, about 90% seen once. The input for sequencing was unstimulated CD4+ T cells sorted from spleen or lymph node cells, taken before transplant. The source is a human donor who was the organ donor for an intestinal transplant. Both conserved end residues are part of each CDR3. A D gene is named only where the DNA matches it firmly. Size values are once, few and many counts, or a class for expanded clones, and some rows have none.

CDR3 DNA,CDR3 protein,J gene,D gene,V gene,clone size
TGTGCCTGGAGAGCATCGGGGTATTACCCTTATTCACCCCTCCACTTT,CAWRASGYYPYSPLHF,TRBJ1-6,-,TRBV30,-
TGTGCCAGCAGTTTTCGGGTAAACAATGAGCAGTTCTTC,CASSFRVNNEQFF,TRBJ2-1,-,TRBV28,-
TGTGCCAGCAGCCCTCAGGCGGGGCGAACTGAAGCTTTCTTT,CASSPQAGRTEAFF,TRBJ1-1,-,TRBV11-2,-
-,CARDRWAGGSPHNEQFF,TRBJ2-1,-,TRBV21-1,-
TGCGCCAGCAGCCAAGATCTGCCGGGTGGCTACACCTTC,CASSQDLPGGYTF,TRBJ1-2,-,TRBV4-1,once
TGTGCCAGCAGCCAAAACCCGGTTACGCAGTATTTT,CASSQNPVTQYF,TRBJ2-3,-,TRBV14,-
TGTGCCGGGGGGTCCTTGGGGGGGTATGGCTACACCTTC,CAGGSLGGYGYTF,TRBJ1-2,-,TRBV6-1,-
TGTGCCAGTATCCACCTCTACGGGACAGGGACCTACGAGCAGTACTTC,CASIHLYGTGTYEQYF,TRBJ2-7,TRBD1,TRBV19,-
TGTGCCTGGAGTGCTCCGGGAAAACTGTTTTTT,CAWSAPGKLFF,TRBJ1-4,-,TRBV30,-
TGCGCCAGCAGCAGCGGGGATGAATACGAGCAGTACTTC,CASSSGDEYEQYF,TRBJ2-7,TRBD2,TRBV5-1,-
TGTGCCAGCAGCCAAGGACAGTTTTCGTACGAGCAGTACTTC,CASSQGQFSYEQYF,TRBJ2-7,-,TRBV7-9,-
TGTGCCAGCAGCCAAGAACGGCTCTTAGGCACTGAAGCTTTCTTT,CASSQERLLGTEAFF,TRBJ1-1,-,TRBV14,-
TGTGCCAGCAGCCAAGAATGGACTAAAAACTCCTACGAGCAGTACTTC,CASSQEWTKNSYEQYF,TRBJ2-7,-,TRBV4-2,-
TGTGCCAGCAGCGCGCCGGGCGGCCTTTCTTCACCCCTCCACTTT,CASSAPGGLSSPLHF,TRBJ1-6,-,TRBV6-1,few
TGTGCCAGCAAGAATCGCCGAAACACTGAAGCTTTCTTT,CASKNRRNTEAFF,TRBJ1-1,-,TRBV28,-
TGCAGCGTAGCCCCAGTTGGAGGGGGTACTGAAGCTTTCTTT,CSVAPVGGGTEAFF,TRBJ1-1,-,TRBV29-1,-
TGCGCCAGCAGCCGTCCATGGGTAACGGATGAGCAGTTCTTC,CASSRPWVTDEQFF,TRBJ2-1,-,TRBV5-1,-
TGCGCCAGCAGCCAAGATCAGCGGTTGAACACTGAAGCTTTCTTT,CASSQDQRLNTEAFF,TRBJ1-1,-,TRBV4-1,-
TGTGCCTGGGAGTATGGACCTTCCCTCCACTTT,CAWEYGPSLHF,TRBJ1-6,-,TRBV30,once
TGTGCCAGCTCACCGGGACTCTACAATGAGCAGTTCTTC,CASSPGLYNEQFF,TRBJ2-1,-,TRBV18,-
TGTGCCTGTGCCCCGGGCCTTTCACCCCTCCACTTT,CACAPGLSPLHF,TRBJ1-6,-,TRBV30,-
TGTGCCAGCTCACCACCGGGTAGGACCGTCGATGAGCAGTTCTTC,CASSPPGRTVDEQFF,TRBJ2-1,-,TRBV18,-
TGTGCCAGCAGCTTGGACGGAGCCATGAACACTGAAGCTTTCTTT,CASSLDGAMNTEAFF,TRBJ1-1,-,TRBV11-3,once
TGCGCCAGCAGCCAAGGCTCCCAGGGGGCTGGCACTGAAGCTTTCTTT,CASSQGSQGAGTEAFF,TRBJ1-1,TRBD1,TRBV4-1,-
TGCGCCAGCAGTCAGGCCGGGACAGAGAATCAGCCCCAGCATTTT,CASSQAGTENQPQHF,TRBJ1-5,TRBD1,TRBV23-1,-
TGCGCCAGCCAGATCACGACAGGGGCTACCTATGGCTACACCTTC,CASQITTGATYGYTF,TRBJ1-2,TRBD1,TRBV5-1,-
TGTGCCAGCAGTCCGTCGGGCACAGATACGCAGTATTTT,CASSPSGTDTQYF,TRBJ2-3,-,TRBV28,-
TGTGCCAGCAGTTACTCGGGGGGGTATCAGCCCCAGCATTTT,CASSYSGGYQPQHF,TRBJ1-5,-,TRBV6-6,-
TGTGCCAGCAGCCCGAGCGACGGTCAGCCCCAGCATTTT,CASSPSDGQPQHF,TRBJ1-5,-,TRBV7-3,-
TGTGCCAGCAGCTTTTCCCGGGGATCTAACTATGGCTACACCTTC,CASSFSRGSNYGYTF,TRBJ1-2,-,TRBV7-9,-
TGTGCCTGGAGTGTATTTGGGAATTCTCACTTC,CAWSVFGNSHF,TRBJ2-7,-,TRBV30,-
TGTGCCAGCAGTACACGCACAGGGCTAAGCAATCAGCCCCAGCATTTT,CASSTRTGLSNQPQHF,TRBJ1-5,-,TRBV5-6,-
TGTGCCAGCAGTTACTCGAGGGACGGTGAGGTTAGGGGCTACACCTTC,CASSYSRDGEVRGYTF,TRBJ1-2,-,TRBV6-6,-
TGCGCCACCCGCGGACAGGCCAGCTCCTATAATTCACCCCTCCACTTT,CATRGQASSYNSPLHF,TRBJ1-6,TRBD1,TRBV23-1,once
TGTGCCAGCAGTCCAACAGGGGAAGCTAACTATGGCTACACCTTC,CASSPTGEANYGYTF,TRBJ1-2,TRBD1,TRBV28,-
TGTGCCAGCAGCTTCAGCACAGATACGCAGTATTTT,CASSFSTDTQYF,TRBJ2-3,-,TRBV5-6,-
TGCGCCAGCAGCCCACCGAGCGGGGGGCTCAACAATGAGCAGTTCTTC,CASSPPSGGLNNEQFF,TRBJ2-1,TRBD2,TRBV5-1,-
TGTGCCAGCAGCACCGGGGGTAAGAATACGCAGTATTTT,CASSTGGKNTQYF,TRBJ2-3,-,TRBV11-3,-
TGTGCCAGCAGGCCCCCCGCGAGGGGGCTCGACACTGAAGCTTTCTTT,CASRPPARGLDTEAFF,TRBJ1-1,TRBD1,TRBV28,-
TGTGCCAGTAGTATCACAGGGTTGGACTATGGCTACACCTTC,CASSITGLDYGYTF,TRBJ1-2,-,TRBV19,-
TGTGCCATCAGTGAGTCAGCAGGGGAGGAGACCCAGTACTTC,CAISESAGEETQYF,TRBJ2-5,-,TRBV10-3,-
TGTGCCAGCAGTTACGAGTGGGGTCAGCCCCAGCATTTT,CASSYEWGQPQHF,TRBJ1-5,-,TRBV6-6,-